This note documents a single T cell receptor beta chain sequence. Its specificity is unknown. The sample comes from a study of CD8+CD57+ T cells in acquired aplastic anemia. Study-wide background: Yields of DNA that came from sorted CD4+ and CD8+ cells averaged roughly 3.2 ug. Researchers reported that healthy donors averaged roughly 11 million reads for CD4+ cells. Study conclusions and caveats: Between the patient and control groups, CD8+ Simpson's diversity did not differ significantly. Patients and controls shared some 29 CD8+ CDR3 sequences, which appeared highly expressed in patients and within their immunodominant clones.

According to the study, genomic DNA was the template for TCR beta VDJ and CDR3 profiling. A single record per CDR3 protein comes from TCRdb applying MiXCR to the reads. The profile shows approximately 380,000 distinct CDR3 sequences, roughly 64% of them singletons. The V gene's germline CDR1 is DFQATT and CDR2 SNEGSKA (reference sequence). The CDR3 is 15 amino acids. V trimming: 1 base; J trimming: 4 bases; junction bases outside the gene matches: 1. The specimen was sorted CD4+, CD8+, or CD8+CD57+ T cells (not recorded which) from PBMCs. The chain uses TRBV20-1 and TRBJ2-1; 13 bases agree with TRBD2. This receptor was identified in a human donor in good health, serving as a control. The CDR3 coding sequence is TGCAGTGCTAGAGTACTAGCGGGGGGGTACAATGAGCAGTTCTTC. Amino acid sequence: CSARVLAGGYNEQFF.